The rows below give T cell receptor beta chains drawn from one sample of a study of blood T cell repertoires in COVID-19. The assay was immunoSEQ multiplex PCR, and TCRdb's table has in-frame clones only and misses some. Of approximately 230,000 clones in the sample, 70% to 90% were seen once. The sequencing sample was made of PBMCs or T cells enriched from blood (not recorded which). Every receptor here comes from a man in his forties who had recovered from COVID-19. Each CDR3 is given with its conserved first and last residue. The order of the fields is D gene, V gene, J gene, clone size, CDR3 protein, CDR3 DNA. A D gene is named only where the DNA matches it firmly. Rows may omit the clone size; those that give it use once, few, many or a size class.

d_gene: NA; v_gene: TRBV2; j_gene: TRBJ2-3; abundance: NA; CDR3aa: CASCVDRPQATDTQYF; CDR3nt: TGTGCCAGCTGTGTAGACAGACCACAGGCCACAGATACGCAGTATTTT
d_gene: NA; v_gene: TRBV15; j_gene: TRBJ2-1; abundance: once; CDR3aa: CATSRDRGNEQFF; CDR3nt: TGTGCCACCAGCAGAGATAGAGGGAATGAGCAGTTCTTC
d_gene: NA; v_gene: TRBV5-5; j_gene: TRBJ1-4; abundance: NA; CDR3aa: CASSFTGGVCNEKLFF; CDR3nt: TGTGCCAGCAGCTTCACGGGGGGCGTCTGTAATGAAAAACTGTTTTTT
d_gene: NA; v_gene: TRBV9; j_gene: TRBJ2-5; abundance: NA; CDR3aa: CASSVGGLVETQYF; CDR3nt: TGTGCCAGCAGCGTAGGGGGCCTAGTGGAGACCCAGTACTTC
d_gene: NA; v_gene: TRBV19; j_gene: TRBJ1-4; abundance: NA; CDR3aa: CASNGVNEKRVFF; CDR3nt: TGTGCCAGTAACGGAGTGAATGAAAAGAGGGTGTTTTTT
d_gene: TRBD1; v_gene: TRBV18; j_gene: TRBJ2-7; abundance: NA; CDR3aa: CASSPARDRVGYEQYF; CDR3nt: TGTGCCAGCTCACCGGCCAGGGACAGGGTGGGGTACGAGCAGTACTTC
d_gene: TRBD2; v_gene: TRBV28; j_gene: TRBJ2-7; abundance: NA; CDR3aa: CASSLSSLSSGRDHEQYF; CDR3nt: TGTGCCAGCAGTTTATCATCCCTCTCTAGCGGGAGAGACCACGAGCAGTACTTC
d_gene: NA; v_gene: TRBV6-5; j_gene: TRBJ1-5; abundance: NA; CDR3aa: CASRATGSNQPQHF; CDR3nt: TGTGCCAGCAGGGCCACAGGGAGCAATCAGCCCCAGCATTTT
d_gene: TRBD1; v_gene: TRBV19; j_gene: TRBJ1-2; abundance: NA; CDR3aa: CASRDRGSNYGYTF; CDR3nt: TGTGCCAGTAGGGACAGGGGGTCTAACTATGGCTACACCTTC
d_gene: TRBD2; v_gene: TRBV9; j_gene: TRBJ2-3; abundance: NA; CDR3aa: CASSVGGGVSTDTQYF; CDR3nt: TGTGCCAGCAGCGTCGGCGGGGGGGTCAGCACAGATACGCAGTATTTT
d_gene: NA; v_gene: TRBV5-1; j_gene: TRBJ2-5; abundance: NA; CDR3aa: CASSLATVWVKETQYF; CDR3nt: TGCGCCAGCAGCTTGGCGACAGTGTGGGTTAAAGAGACCCAGTACTTC
d_gene: NA; v_gene: TRBV19; j_gene: TRBJ1-1; abundance: once; CDR3aa: CASTIGQFPNEAFF; CDR3nt: TGTGCCAGTACCATAGGACAGTTCCCTAATGAAGCTTTCTTT
d_gene: TRBD1; v_gene: TRBV5-1; j_gene: TRBJ1-1; abundance: once; CDR3aa: CASSQTGGHTEAFF; CDR3nt: TGCGCCAGCAGCCAAACAGGGGGCCACACTGAAGCTTTCTTT
d_gene: NA; v_gene: TRBV18; j_gene: TRBJ1-5; abundance: NA; CDR3aa: CASSPVQAGVDQPQHF; CDR3nt: TGTGCCAGCTCACCAGTACAGGCTGGGGTTGATCAGCCCCAGCATTTT
d_gene: NA; v_gene: TRBV19; j_gene: TRBJ2-5; abundance: NA; CDR3aa: CATNQQGGSETQYF; CDR3nt: TGTGCCACAAACCAACAGGGGGGGTCGGAGACCCAGTACTTC
d_gene: NA; v_gene: TRBV15; j_gene: TRBJ2-7; abundance: NA; CDR3aa: CATSRVAGYYEQYF; CDR3nt: TGTGCCACCAGCAGAGTGGCGGGGTACTACGAGCAGTACTTC
d_gene: NA; v_gene: TRBV28; j_gene: TRBJ1-1; abundance: NA; CDR3aa: CASVPPGVTEAFF; CDR3nt: TGTGCCAGCGTTCCCCCAGGGGTCACTGAAGCTTTCTTT
d_gene: NA; v_gene: TRBV30; j_gene: TRBJ1-2; abundance: NA; CDR3aa: CAWSAPGANYGYTF; CDR3nt: TGTGCCTGGTCGGCCCCCGGGGCTAACTATGGCTACACCTTC
d_gene: TRBD1; v_gene: TRBV5-1; j_gene: TRBJ1-1; abundance: once; CDR3aa: CASSSGGEAFF; CDR3nt: TGCGCCAGCAGCTCAGGGGGTGAAGCTTTCTTT
d_gene: TRBD2; v_gene: TRBV27; j_gene: TRBJ2-3; abundance: NA; CDR3aa: CASSLMGGGVSDTQYF; CDR3nt: TGTGCCAGCAGTTTAATGGGCGGGGGGGTTTCAGATACGCAGTATTTT
d_gene: NA; v_gene: TRBV7-9; j_gene: TRBJ1-2; abundance: once; CDR3aa: CASSQAGTDYGYTF; CDR3nt: TGTGCCAGCAGTCAAGCGGGGACGGACTATGGCTACACCTTC
d_gene: NA; v_gene: TRBV5-1; j_gene: TRBJ2-3; abundance: once; CDR3aa: CASSYDPRGSGTDTQYF; CDR3nt: TGCGCCAGCAGTTATGACCCCCGGGGTAGTGGCACAGATACGCAGTATTTT
d_gene: TRBD1; v_gene: TRBV6-5; j_gene: TRBJ1-1; abundance: NA; CDR3aa: CASSYGQGAEAFF; CDR3nt: TGTGCCAGCAGTTACGGGCAGGGGGCTGAAGCTTTCTTT
d_gene: TRBD2; v_gene: TRBV5-4; j_gene: TRBJ2-1; abundance: NA; CDR3aa: CASSPPGLAGGNEQFF; CDR3nt: TGTGCCAGCAGCCCCCCGGGACTAGCGGGGGGCAATGAGCAGTTCTTC
d_gene: NA; v_gene: TRBV6-2/TRBV6-3; j_gene: TRBJ2-7; abundance: few; CDR3aa: CASSPQGSRRSHEQYF; CDR3nt: TGTGCCAGCAGCCCCCAGGGCTCCCGCCGTTCCCACGAGCAGTACTTC
d_gene: TRBD1; v_gene: TRBV19; j_gene: TRBJ1-4; abundance: NA; CDR3aa: CASSPRGREKLFF; CDR3nt: TGTGCCAGTAGTCCCAGGGGGCGTGAAAAACTGTTTTTT
d_gene: NA; v_gene: TRBV7-2; j_gene: TRBJ1-2; abundance: NA; CDR3aa: CASSLGQGLFSTF; CDR3nt: TGTGCCAGCAGCTTAGGGCAGGGTCTTTTCTCGACCTTC
d_gene: TRBD1; v_gene: TRBV7-9; j_gene: TRBJ2-1; abundance: NA; CDR3aa: CASSPRQGPFSYNEQFF; CDR3nt: TGTGCCAGCAGCCCTAGACAGGGTCCCTTCTCCTACAATGAGCAGTTCTTC
d_gene: TRBD1; v_gene: TRBV14; j_gene: TRBJ2-3; abundance: NA; CDR3aa: CASSQVRSCDRGVDTQYF; CDR3nt: TGTGCCAGCAGCCAGGTGCGTTCGTGTGACAGGGGGGTGGATACGCAGTATTTT
d_gene: NA; v_gene: TRBV4-1; j_gene: TRBJ1-3; abundance: NA; CDR3aa: CASSQDQGPGNTIYF; CDR3nt: TGCGCCAGCAGCCAAGATCAGGGTCCTGGAAACACCATATATTTT
d_gene: NA; v_gene: TRBV12-3/TRBV12-4; j_gene: TRBJ1-1; abundance: NA; CDR3aa: CASTLAQAAFF; CDR3nt: TGTGCCAGCACCCTCGCCCAGGCCGCTTTCTTT
d_gene: NA; v_gene: TRBV5-1; j_gene: TRBJ2-5; abundance: NA; CDR3aa: CASSSVQETQYF; CDR3nt: TGCGCCAGCAGCTCCGTTCAGGAGACCCAGTACTTC
d_gene: NA; v_gene: TRBV12-5; j_gene: TRBJ2-5; abundance: NA; CDR3aa: CASGLSPLLAIQGTQYF; CDR3nt: TGTGCTAGTGGTTTGTCCCCCCTACTAGCTATCCAAGGGACCCAGTACTTC
d_gene: TRBD2; v_gene: TRBV24-1; j_gene: TRBJ2-3; abundance: NA; CDR3aa: CATSWGRATDTQYF; CDR3nt: TGTGCCACCAGTTGGGGGAGGGCCACAGATACGCAGTATTTT
d_gene: NA; v_gene: TRBV30; j_gene: TRBJ2-7; abundance: NA; CDR3aa: CAWSPGSYEQYF; CDR3nt: TGTGCCTGGAGTCCAGGCTCCTACGAGCAGTACTTC
d_gene: NA; v_gene: TRBV18; j_gene: TRBJ2-7; abundance: few; CDR3aa: CASSPDAGHSEQYF; CDR3nt: TGTGCCAGCTCACCGGATGCGGGTCACAGCGAGCAGTACTTC
d_gene: TRBD1; v_gene: TRBV13; j_gene: TRBJ1-3; abundance: NA; CDR3aa: CASSSGDRGRVKAGNTIYF; CDR3nt: TGTGCCAGCAGTTCCGGGGACAGGGGGCGAGTGAAAGCTGGAAACACCATATATTTT
d_gene: NA; v_gene: TRBV11-3; j_gene: TRBJ1-6; abundance: NA; CDR3aa: CASSPTQQSSYNSPLHF; CDR3nt: TGTGCCAGCAGCCCCACGCAACAGAGCTCCTATAATTCACCCCTCCACTTT
d_gene: NA; v_gene: TRBV7-9; j_gene: TRBJ1-1; abundance: NA; CDR3aa: CASSFRLNTEAFF; CDR3nt: TGTGCCAGCAGCTTCCGTCTGAACACTGAAGCTTTCTTT
d_gene: TRBD1; v_gene: TRBV11-2; j_gene: TRBJ1-1; abundance: NA; CDR3aa: CASSSPPGGTEAFF; CDR3nt: TGTGCCAGCAGCTCCCCCCCAGGGGGCACTGAAGCTTTCTTT
d_gene: TRBD2; v_gene: TRBV30; j_gene: TRBJ2-1; abundance: NA; CDR3aa: CACLAGISYNEQFF; CDR3nt: TGTGCCTGCTTAGCGGGGATCTCCTACAATGAGCAGTTCTTC
d_gene: TRBD2; v_gene: TRBV4-1; j_gene: TRBJ2-7; abundance: NA; CDR3aa: CASSPWGAGGDEQYF; CDR3nt: TGCGCCAGCAGCCCCTGGGGAGCGGGAGGCGACGAGCAGTACTTC
d_gene: TRBD1; v_gene: TRBV4-1; j_gene: TRBJ1-6; abundance: NA; CDR3aa: CASSQGQGAYSPLHF; CDR3nt: TGCGCCAGCAGCCAAGGTCAGGGGGCCTATTCACCCCTCCACTTT
d_gene: TRBD1; v_gene: TRBV6-5; j_gene: TRBJ1-2; abundance: NA; CDR3aa: CASSPYPGQVYGYTF; CDR3nt: TGTGCCAGCAGCCCCTATCCGGGACAGGTCTATGGCTACACCTTC
d_gene: NA; v_gene: TRBV7-2; j_gene: TRBJ1-6; abundance: NA; CDR3aa: CASRSVYNSPLHF; CDR3nt: TGTGCCAGCCGTTCGGTATATAATTCACCCCTCCACTTT